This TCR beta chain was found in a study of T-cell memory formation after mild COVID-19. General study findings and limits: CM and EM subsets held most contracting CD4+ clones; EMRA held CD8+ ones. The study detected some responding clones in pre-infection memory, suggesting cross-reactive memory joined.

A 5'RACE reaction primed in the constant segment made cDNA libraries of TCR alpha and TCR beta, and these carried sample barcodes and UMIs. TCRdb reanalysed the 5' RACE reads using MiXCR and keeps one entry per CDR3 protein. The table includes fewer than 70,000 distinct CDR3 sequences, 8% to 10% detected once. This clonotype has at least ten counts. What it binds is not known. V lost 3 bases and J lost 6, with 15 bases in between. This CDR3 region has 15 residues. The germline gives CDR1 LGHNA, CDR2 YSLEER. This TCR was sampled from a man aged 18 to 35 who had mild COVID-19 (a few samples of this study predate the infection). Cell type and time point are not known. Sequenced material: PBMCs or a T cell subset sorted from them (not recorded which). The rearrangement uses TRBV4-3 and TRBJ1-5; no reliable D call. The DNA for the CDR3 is TGCGCCAGCAGCCAGGGCGGGTCTTTAGGTCAGCCCCAGCATTTT. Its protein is CASSQGGSLGQPQHF.